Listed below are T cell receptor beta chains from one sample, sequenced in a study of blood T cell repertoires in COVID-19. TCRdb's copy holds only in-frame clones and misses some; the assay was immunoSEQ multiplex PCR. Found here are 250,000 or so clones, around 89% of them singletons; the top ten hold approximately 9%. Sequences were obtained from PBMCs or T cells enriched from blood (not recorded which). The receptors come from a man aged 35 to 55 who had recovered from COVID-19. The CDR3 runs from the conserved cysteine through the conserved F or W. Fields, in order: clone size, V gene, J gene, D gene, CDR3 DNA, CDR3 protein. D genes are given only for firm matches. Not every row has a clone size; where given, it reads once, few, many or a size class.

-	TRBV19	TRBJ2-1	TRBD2	TGTGCCAGTAGTATGGAAGCGGGGGGCCCCTACAATGAGCAGTTCTTC	CASSMEAGGPYNEQFF
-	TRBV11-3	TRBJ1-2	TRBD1	TGTGCCAGCAGCGCCTGGGACAGGGGAAGAGAAGGCTACACCTTC	CASSAWDRGREGYTF
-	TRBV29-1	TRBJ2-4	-	TGCAGCGTTGGACAGGCGTCGTTTAGCATTCAGTACTTC	CSVGQASFSIQYF
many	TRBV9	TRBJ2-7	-	TGTGCCAGCAGCGTAGCTGCGGGTCCCACCTACGAGCAGTACTTC	CASSVAAGPTYEQYF
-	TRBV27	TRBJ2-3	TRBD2	TGTGCCAGCAGTTCAATGCCGGGACTAGCGGGAATGGATACGCAGTATTTT	CASSSMPGLAGMDTQYF
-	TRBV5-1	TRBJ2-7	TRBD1	TGCGCCAGCAGCTTGGGACCGGGACAGGGGTCCTACGAGCAGTACTTC	CASSLGPGQGSYEQYF
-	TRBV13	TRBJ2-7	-	TGTGCCAGCAGCTCTACTGACATTTCCTACGAGCAGTACTTC	CASSSTDISYEQYF
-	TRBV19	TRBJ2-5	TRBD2	TGTGCCAGTAGTTGGACTAGCGGGGCGGGGACCCAGTACTTC	CASSWTSGAGTQYF
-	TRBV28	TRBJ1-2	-	TGTGCCAGCAGTTTACGGACAGATATTTATGGCTACACCTTC	CASSLRTDIYGYTF
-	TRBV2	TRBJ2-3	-	TGTGCCAGCAGTGAGGCGGGATTTAGTGCGGATACGCAGTATTTT	CASSEAGFSADTQYF
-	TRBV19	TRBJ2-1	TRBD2	TGTGCCAGTACCATCGTGACTAGCAGTCACAATGAGCAGTTCTTC	CASTIVTSSHNEQFF
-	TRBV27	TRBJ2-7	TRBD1	TGTGCCAGCAGTACCGGGACAGGGGAAATCGGCGCCTACGAGCAGTACTTC	CASSTGTGEIGAYEQYF
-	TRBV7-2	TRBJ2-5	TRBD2	TGTGCCAGCAGCTTAGTCGCTAGCGGGGGCCCCCCGGGAACCCAGTACTTC	CASSLVASGGPPGTQYF
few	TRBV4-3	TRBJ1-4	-	TGCGCCAGCAGCCAAGATCGGGCGGGGATGAATGAAAAACTGTTTTTT	CASSQDRAGMNEKLFF
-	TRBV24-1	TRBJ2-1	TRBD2	TGTGCCACCAGTGACGGACTAGCGGGGGGCAATGAGCAGTTCTTC	CATSDGLAGGNEQFF
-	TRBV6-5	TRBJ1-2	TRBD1	TGTGCCAGCAGTAGCCCGGGACAGGGACGGTATGGCTACACCTTC	CASSSPGQGRYGYTF
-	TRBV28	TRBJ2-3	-	TGTGCCAGCAGTTTGTTTGCCCTGGGGGGGCGGAGGAGCACAGATACGCAGTATTTT	CASSLFALGGRRSTDTQYF